These T cell receptor beta chains were read from a single sample in a study of identical twins. TCRdb analysed the 5' RACE reads with MiXCR anew, one entry per CDR3 protein. Of approximately 1.8 million distinct CDR3 sequences listed, roughly a third are singletons. Sequenced input: cord blood. These receptors originate from a newborn girl in good health. Both conserved end residues are part of each CDR3. A D gene is named only where the DNA matches it firmly. Some rows have no size entry. The others give once, few or many, or a class for an expanded clone.

d_call | j_call | v_call | clone_size | cdr3_aa | cdr3_nt
TRBD2 | TRBJ2-1 | TRBV15 | few | CATSRRGGGGRWDEQFF | TGTGCCACCAGCAGAAGAGGTGGCGGGGGGCGTTGGGATGAGCAGTTCTTC
TRBD1 | TRBJ1-1 | TRBV6-1 | . | CASSGGTGGMGTEAFF | TGTGCCAGCAGTGGAGGGACAGGGGGAATGGGGACTGAAGCTTTCTTT
. | TRBJ1-4 | TRBV5-6 | . | CASSLRRGFEKLFF | TGTGCCAGCAGCTTGAGAAGGGGGTTTGAAAAACTGTTTTTT
. | TRBJ2-1 | TRBV5-1 | many | CASSQSAGNNEQFF | TGCGCCAGCAGTCAAAGCGCGGGGAACAATGAGCAGTTCTTC
TRBD1 | TRBJ2-4 | TRBV25-1 | . | CASSPRTGRAPKNIQYF | TGTGCCAGCAGTCCACGGACAGGGAGAGCGCCCAAAAACATTCAGTACTTC
TRBD2 | TRBJ2-7 | TRBV11-2 | . | CASSIAPGLLSYEQYF | TGTGCCAGCAGCATAGCCCCGGGACTACTCTCCTACGAGCAGTACTTC
. | TRBJ2-2 | TRBV5-1 | . | CASSLATGHNTGELFF | TGCGCCAGCAGCTTGGCGACGGGACACAACACCGGGGAGCTGTTTTTT
. | TRBJ1-1 | TRBV20-1 | . | CSARRQQISTEAFF | TGCAGTGCTAGAAGACAGCAGATCTCCACTGAAGCTTTCTTT
. | TRBJ2-1 | TRBV11-2 | . | CASSPIAGLANEQFF | TGTGCCAGCAGCCCCATTGCGGGACTCGCTAATGAGCAGTTCTTC
TRBD2 | TRBJ2-5 | TRBV20-1 | few | CSATLTSGKETQYF | TGCAGTGCTACCCTGACTAGCGGGAAGGAGACCCAGTACTTC
TRBD2 | TRBJ2-4 | TRBV4-2 | . | CASSPEGLAGGEKNIQYF | TGTGCCAGCAGCCCCGAAGGACTAGCGGGGGGGGAAAAAAACATTCAGTACTTC
TRBD1 | TRBJ1-5 | TRBV5-1 | . | CASSGWDSLNQPQHF | TGCGCCAGCAGCGGATGGGACAGCCTGAATCAGCCCCAGCATTTT
. | TRBJ1-5 | TRBV28 | . | CASSPLTIVYSNQPQHF | TGTGCCAGCAGTCCCCTGACAATCGTTTATAGCAATCAGCCCCAGCATTTT
. | TRBJ2-3 | TRBV28 | . | CASSPYRAASTDTQYF | TGTGCCAGCAGTCCATACAGAGCAGCTAGCACAGATACGCAGTATTTT
TRBD2 | TRBJ2-4 | TRBV30 | few | CAWSVRTSGGRRDIQYF | TGTGCCTGGAGTGTAAGGACTAGCGGGGGGCGAAGAGACATTCAGTACTTC
. | TRBJ2-4 | TRBV7-2 | . | CASSSRVRAKNIQYF | TGTGCCAGCAGCTCCAGGGTGAGGGCCAAAAACATTCAGTACTTC
. | TRBJ2-7 | TRBV6-5 | few | CASSYSKQGYEQYF | TGTGCCAGCAGTTACTCGAAGCAGGGCTACGAGCAGTACTTC
TRBD1 | TRBJ2-7 | TRBV10-3 | many | CAVRDRGYEQYF | TGTGCCGTCCGGGACAGGGGCTACGAGCAGTACTTC
TRBD2 | TRBJ2-1 | TRBV20-1 | . | CSAPNSGGIFPYNEQFF | TGCAGTGCACCAAACTCGGGGGGTATATTCCCTTACAATGAGCAGTTCTTC
TRBD1 | TRBJ1-2 | TRBV2 | few | CASSGDRPYYGYTF | TGTGCCAGCAGTGGGGACAGGCCATACTATGGCTACACCTTC
. | TRBJ1-1 | TRBV7-9 | few | CASSFVGVGTEAFF | TGTGCCAGCAGCTTTGTGGGGGTTGGCACTGAAGCTTTCTTT
. | TRBJ1-5 | TRBV5-1 | . | CASSLMTTPSEDQPQHF | TGCGCCAGCAGCTTGATGACAACCCCTTCTGAAGATCAGCCCCAGCATTTT
. | TRBJ2-4 | TRBV14 | few | CASSPFIEGIQYF | TGTGCCAGCAGCCCCTTTATAGAGGGCATTCAGTACTTC
. | TRBJ2-5 | TRBV29-1 | . | CSVRQQVREGTQYF | TGCAGCGTGAGGCAACAGGTCCGGGAAGGGACCCAGTACTTC
. | TRBJ1-4 | TRBV13 | few | CASSRGHTNEKLFF | TGTGCCAGCAGCCGGGGACACACTAATGAAAAACTGTTTTTT
. | TRBJ2-3 | TRBV6-5 | . | CASRRHLRDTQYF | TGTGCCAGCAGACGACATCTTAGGGATACGCAGTATTTT
. | TRBJ1-1 | TRBV30 | few | CAWSYGHNTEAFF | TGTGCCTGGAGTTACGGACACAACACTGAAGCTTTCTTT
. | TRBJ2-3 | TRBV5-8 | few | CASSETGWDTQYF | TGTGCCAGCAGCGAGACGGGTTGGGATACGCAGTATTTT
. | TRBJ2-7 | TRBV29-1 | . | CSGSFDRLRNEQYF | TGCAGCGGTTCCTTTGACAGGTTGAGAAATGAGCAGTACTTC